This entry lists 27 T cell receptor beta chains sequenced from one sample in a study of T cell repertoires in cytomegalovirus infection. Their antigens are not known. TCRdb re-derived calls from the reads in MiXCR, one entry per CDR3 protein. The table lists roughly 800,000 distinct CDR3 sequences, approximately 32% of them singletons. The sequences come from cultured CD8+ T cells from PBMCs, collected from culture after CMV antigen stimulation. These TCRs come from a human donor in good health (CMV status not recorded). Some clones in this sample may be carry-over from other donors' samples.

The V and J genes are TRBV29-1 and TRBJ1-2; tentatively, D is TRBD1 (5 bases). The CDR3 spans 11 residues. V lost 4 bases and J lost 8, with 11 bases in between. Germline values: CDR1 SQVTM, CDR2 ANQGSEA. This chain's CDR3 is CSVGDGGGYTF. In nucleotides, the CDR3 is TGCAGCGTTGGGGACGGGGGGGGCTACACCTTC.

This clonotype was recorded at least ten times. V is TRBV12-3 or TRBV12-4 and J is TRBJ2-1; 12 bases map to TRBD2. This CDR3 is 19 amino acids long. V lost 6 bases, J lost 0 bases, and 12 bases stayed unmatched. DNA of the CDR3: TGTGCCAGCAGGGCGGTTGTCTCGGGACTAGCGGGCTCCTACAATGAGCAGTTCTTC. Translating it yields CASRAVVSGLAGSYNEQFF.

This chain uses TRBV6-5 with TRBJ1-5, with no clear D. The CDR3 contains 14 residues. CDR1 MNHEY and CDR2 SVGAGI come from the germline V gene. The V end lost 6 bases, the J end lost 0 bases, and 9 bases lay between the germline ends. The CDR3 DNA is TGTGCCAGCAGAGGAGGACGTAGCAATCAGCCCCAGCATTTT. This gives the protein CASRGGRSNQPQHF.

The CDR3 is CATSSAGANVLTF. The CDR3 DNA is TGTGCCACGTCGTCAGCTGGGGCCAACGTCCTGACTTTC. The chain employs TRBV24-1 and TRBJ2-6; D is unresolved. The CDR3 is 13 residues long. Germline lookup yields CDR1 KGHDR and CDR2 SFDVKD. V shed 10 bases and J shed 2 bases, with 8 bases lying between them.

The J gene is TRBJ2-1, the V gene TRBV7-9, with TRBD2 as a possible D gene (5 bases). The CDR3 covers 13 residues. CDR1 and CDR2 (germline): SEHNR, FQNEAQ (reference sequence). V lost 8 bases to trimming and J lost 9 bases, with 17 bases between them. This chain's CDR3 is CASPPAGWGEQFF. The CDR3 DNA reads TGTGCCAGCCCCCCCGCGGGTTGGGGTGAGCAGTTCTTC.

This chain connects TRBV12-3 or TRBV12-4 to TRBJ2-4; 8 bases fit TRBD2. The CDR3 has 16 amino acids. V lost 7 bases to trimming and J lost 0 bases; unmatched junction nucleotides: 8. DNA of the CDR3: TGTGCCAGCAATCCCGGGGGGGCCCTAGCCAAAAACATTCAGTACTTC. Its protein product is CASNPGGALAKNIQYF.

Points on this clonotype: It may be a read error: a sequence one base away is much more abundant. The chain recombines TRBV7-6 with TRBJ2-5, with 8 bases lining up with TRBD1. CDR1 and CDR2 from the germline V gene are SGHVS and FNYEAQ. The CDR3 runs to 19 residues. The CDR3 reads CASSSVGTGPRRLRETHYF. CDR3 DNA sequence: TGTGCCAGCAGCTCTGTCGGGACAGGCCCCCGACGGCTGCGAGAGACCCATTACTTC.

This clonotype came up a few times. The V call is TRBV19, the J call TRBJ1-5, with 7 bases lining up with TRBD1. Germline trimming cut 1 base from V and 7 bases from J; bases unmatched to any gene: 4. The CDR3 sequence is 14 residues long. CDR1 LNHDA and CDR2 SQIVND come from the germline V gene (reference sequence). CDR3 nucleotides: TGTGCCAGTAGTATAGGACAGGGAGACCAGCCCCAGCATTTT. Its protein product is CASSIGQGDQPQHF.

The chain carries TRBV5-1 and TRBJ2-1; 8 nucleotides line up with TRBD1. Losses at the gene ends were 1 base for V and 2 bases for J; bases not matched to a gene: 5. Germline V CDR1 and CDR2: SGHRS, YFSETQ. The CDR3 sequence is 16 residues long. CDR3 sequence (DNA): TGCGCCAGCAGCTTGCTGGACAGGGTAACCTACAATGAGCAGTTCTTC. As protein: CASSLLDRVTYNEQFF.

This chain connects TRBV27 to TRBJ2-5; maybe TRBD1 (6 bases). The CDR3 sequence is 15 residues long. The germline CDR1 and CDR2 sequences are MNHEY and SMNVEV (reference sequence). The V gene lost 3 bases and the J gene lost 3 bases, with 14 bases spanning the gap. The CDR3 sequence: CASSLRTAPEETQYF. The CDR3 nucleotides are TGTGCCAGCAGTTTGAGGACAGCCCCTGAAGAGACCCAGTACTTC.

The sample holds a few counts of this clonotype. The J gene is TRBJ2-7, the V gene TRBV11-2, with D perhaps matching TRBD2 (5 bases). This CDR3 contains 14 residues. Germline CDR1 is SGHAT and CDR2 is FQNNGV. The V and J ends lost 5 bases and 9 bases respectively, with 20 bases between them. The CDR3 DNA reads TGTGCCAGCAGCCCGGGGATTAACCCCAACTCGCAGTACGTC. As protein: CASSPGINPNSQYV.

This rearrangement joins TRBV6-1 to TRBJ1-2; 7 nucleotides align to TRBD1. Germline V lookup: CDR1 MNHNS, CDR2 SASEGT. With 5 bases clipped from V and 3 bases from J, the junction kept 6 bases outside the gene matches. The CDR3 consists of 14 residues. The CDR3 DNA is TGTGCCAGCAGTTATGGCAGGGGGGACTATGGCTACACCTTC. It specifies CASSYGRGDYGYTF.

The gene calls are TRBV28 and TRBJ1-5, with D uncertain. CDR1 is MDHEN and CDR2 is SYDVKM in the germline V gene. The CDR3 is 18 amino acids. V shed 1 base and J shed 2 bases, with 18 bases lying between them. The CDR3 loop reads CASSLSGFRATGNQPQHF. CDR3 bases: TGTGCCAGCAGTTTATCCGGATTTCGGGCCACGGGCAATCAGCCCCAGCATTTT.

The chain carries TRBV18 and TRBJ1-6; D uncertain. Looked up from germline, CDR1 is KGHSH and CDR2 is LQKENI. The CDR3 is 14 residues long. Trimming pared 0 bases from V and 9 bases from J, leaving 9 bases between. The CDR3 sequence is CASSPPGSGSPLHF. The CDR3 DNA reads TGTGCCAGCTCACCACCCGGGTCGGGTTCACCCCTCCACTTT.

The rearrangement links TRBV6-2 or TRBV6-3 to TRBJ2-3; D is possibly TRBD1 or TRBD2 (6 bases each). Germline CDR1 is MNHEY and CDR2 is SVGEGT. Trimming pared 4 bases from V and 6 bases from J, leaving 14 bases between. The CDR3 loop spans 14 amino acids. The CDR3 reads CASSSWGAGDTQYF. The CDR3 DNA sequence: TGTGCCAGCAGTTCATGGGGGGCCGGCGATACGCAGTATTTT.

The chain recombines TRBV28 with TRBJ1-2; TRBD1 agrees at 7 bases. Losses at the gene ends were 1 base for V and 9 bases for J; bases not matched to a gene: 11. CDR3 length equals 15 residues. The germline V gene has CDR1 MDHEN and CDR2 SYDVKM. CDR3 nucleotides: TGTGCCAGCAGTTTATTTAGGACAGGCGACCAGCGCTACACCTTC. The encoded protein is CASSLFRTGDQRYTF.

This chain joins TRBV12-3 or TRBV12-4 and TRBJ1-1; D remains ambiguous. The CDR3 covers 13 residues. The V gene lost 0 bases and the J gene lost 6 bases, with 8 bases spanning the gap. The CDR3 region is CASSLAGKAEAFF. The CDR3 DNA is TGTGCCAGCAGTTTAGCAGGGAAAGCTGAAGCTTTCTTT.

This clonotype has at least ten counts. The chain couples TRBV5-6 to TRBJ2-5, with a tentative D call TRBD1 (5 bases). Germline V lookup: CDR1 SGHDT, CDR2 YYEEEE. The CDR3 consists of 13 residues. V was shortened by 2 bases and J by 4 bases, with 9 bases between the two germline ends. The CDR3 nucleotides are TGTGCCAGCAGCTTTGGGGCTGTAGAGACCCAGTACTTC. This translates into CASSFGAVETQYF.

This clonotype was observed at least ten times. The chain combines TRBV27 with TRBJ1-6, with no clear D. CDR1 is MNHEY and CDR2 is SMNVEV in the germline V gene (reference sequence). Trimming removed 5 bases from V and 4 bases from J, with 3 bases in between. The CDR3 runs 12 residues. The CDR3 spells CASSDYNSPLHF. The CDR3 bases are TGTGCCAGCAGTGATTATAATTCACCCCTCCACTTT.

This chain connects TRBV20-1 to TRBJ1-2; D gene ambiguous. V lost 0 bases, J lost 3 bases, and 8 bases lay in between. This CDR3 comprises 13 residues. CDR1 is DFQATT, CDR2 SNEGSKA, per germline (reference sequence). The CDR3 loop is CSARENGDYGYTF. The CDR3 nucleotides read TGCAGTGCTAGAGAAAACGGCGACTATGGCTACACCTTC.

V gene TRBV7-9 combines with J gene TRBJ1-2; TRBD1 aligns across 7 bases. Germline V CDR1 and CDR2: SEHNR, FQNEAQ (reference sequence). The junction had 10 bases not matched to a gene; V was cut back by 5 bases and J by 4 bases. The CDR3 has 15 residues. The CDR3 DNA follows: TGTGCCAGCAGCCTATCGGGACAGCTTATCTATGGCTACACCTTC. Its translation: CASSLSGQLIYGYTF.

This clonotype was seen more than once but under ten times. The J gene is TRBJ2-3, the V gene TRBV4-1, with D uncertain. This CDR3 has 13 residues. The V end lost 5 bases, the J end lost 5 bases, and 11 bases lay between the germline ends. Germline assignment: CDR1 MGHRA and CDR2 YSYEKL. The CDR3 nucleotides read TGCGCCAGCAGCTTTCATCGGATAGATACGCAGTATTTT. It yields the protein CASSFHRIDTQYF.

Concerning this clonotype: At one end, the junction sequence differs from germline, possibly due to a read error. J is TRBJ2-5 and V is TRBV7-8, with a possible D match to TRBD1 (5 bases). CDR3 length: 14 amino acids. Germline V gene data show CDR1 as SGHVS and CDR2 as FQNEAQ. The CDR3, as DNA: TGTGCCAGCAGCTCGGGTGGGGCGCAAGCGACCCAGTACTTC. Amino acids: CASSSGGAQATQYF.

This clonotype has more than one count but fewer than ten. The chain couples TRBV7-9 to TRBJ2-3; 8 positions match TRBD2. The CDR3 loop spans 18 amino acids. V trimming: 5 bases; J trimming: 4 bases; junction bases outside the gene matches: 17. In germline, CDR1 is SEHNR, CDR2 FQNEAQ (reference sequence). CDR3 nucleotides: TGTGCCAGCAGCCCCCCCCGGGGGGGGCCGCGAAGCCCAGATACGCAGTATTTT. It yields the protein CASSPPRGGPRSPDTQYF.

This clonotype was found once. Sequence at one end of the junction differs from germline and may be a read error. The chain uses TRBV19 and TRBJ2-1, with 12 bases lining up with TRBD2. The CDR3 has 16 residues. Per germline, CDR1 LNHDA and CDR2 SQIVND (reference sequence). The CDR3 protein is CVSSIASGGAATEQFF. CDR3 coding DNA: TGTGTCAGTAGTATAGCTAGCGGGGGGGCCGCTACTGAGCAGTTCTTC.

This clonotype was seen only a few times. V usage is TRBV5-4 and J usage is TRBJ2-1, with D maybe TRBD2 (5 bases). The germline V gene has CDR1 SGHNT and CDR2 YYREEE (reference sequence). Trimming took 4 bases from V and 6 from J, leaving 14 bases between them. This CDR3 has 14 amino acids. The CDR3 DNA is TGTGCCAGCAGCGTTGGAGAGGGCCCCAATGAGCAGTTCTTC. It specifies CASSVGEGPNEQFF.

The V gene is TRBV15, the J gene TRBJ2-1; the D gene could be TRBD1 or TRBD2 (5 bases each). The CDR3 contains 16 residues. Trimming pared 1 base from V and 4 bases from J, leaving 14 bases between. Per the germline V gene, CDR1 is LNHNV and CDR2 is YYDKDF (reference sequence). CDR3 sequence (DNA): TGTGCCACCAGCAGAGTCCGGGACGGCCAATACAATGAGCAGTTCTTC. Translating gives CATSRVRDGQYNEQFF.